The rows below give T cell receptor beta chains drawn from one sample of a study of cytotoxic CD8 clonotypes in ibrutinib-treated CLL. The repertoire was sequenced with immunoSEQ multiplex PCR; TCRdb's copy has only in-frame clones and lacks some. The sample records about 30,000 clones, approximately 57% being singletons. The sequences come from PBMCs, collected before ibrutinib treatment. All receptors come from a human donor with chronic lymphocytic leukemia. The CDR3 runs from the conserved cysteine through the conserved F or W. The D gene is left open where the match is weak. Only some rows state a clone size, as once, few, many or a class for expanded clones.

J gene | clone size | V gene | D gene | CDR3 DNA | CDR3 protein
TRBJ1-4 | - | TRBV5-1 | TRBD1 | TGCGCCAGCAGCCCTGGGACAGCGAGCGGGGGAACTAATGAAAAACTGTTTTTT | CASSPGTASGGTNEKLFF
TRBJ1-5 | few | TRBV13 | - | TGTGCCAGCACCATTAAGGGGGGGGCAGGCCCCCAGCATTTT | CASTIKGGAGPQHF
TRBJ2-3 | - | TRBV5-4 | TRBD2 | TGTGCCAGCAGAGGGACTAGCGGAGCGGGGTACACAGATACGCAGTATTTT | CASRGTSGAGYTDTQYF
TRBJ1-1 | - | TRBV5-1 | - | TGCGCCAGCAGCTTGGTTGGGGGCGACGTCTCTGAAGCTTTCTTT | CASSLVGGDVSEAFF
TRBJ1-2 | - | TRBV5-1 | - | TGCGCCAGCAGCTTGGACGGATCTCCGTTTTATGGCTACACCTTC | CASSLDGSPFYGYTF
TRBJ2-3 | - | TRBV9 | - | TGTGCCAGCAGCGTAGGTAGCGGAGATACGCAGTATTTT | CASSVGSGDTQYF
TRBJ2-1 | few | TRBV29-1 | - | TGCAGCGTTGAGTACGCCGAACTTTACAATGAGCAGTTCTTC | CSVEYAELYNEQFF
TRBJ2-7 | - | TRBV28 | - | TGTGCCAGCAGTTTAGGAGGTCACTACGAGCAGTACTTC | CASSLGGHYEQYF
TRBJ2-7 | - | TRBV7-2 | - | TGTGCCAGCAGCTCACGAGGAGGGGTGGAGCAGTACTTC | CASSSRGGVEQYF
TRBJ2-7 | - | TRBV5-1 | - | TGCGCCAGCAGCTTGGCTAACGGACTCTCCTACGAGCAGTACTTC | CASSLANGLSYEQYF
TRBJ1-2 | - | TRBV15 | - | TGTGCCACCAGCCTAGGGGGGGGTTACGGCTACACCTTC | CATSLGGGYGYTF
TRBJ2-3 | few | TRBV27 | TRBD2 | TGTGCCAGCAGTTGGGCGGGGGGAGGCACAGATACGCAGTATTTT | CASSWAGGGTDTQYF
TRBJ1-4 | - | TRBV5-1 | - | TGCGCCAGCAGCTTATCGCCAGGGGTATTGTCTAATGAAAAACTGTTTTTT | CASSLSPGVLSNEKLFF
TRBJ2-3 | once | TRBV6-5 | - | TGTGCCAGCAGTCCCAGGGTTGCAGATACGCAGTATTTT | CASSPRVADTQYF
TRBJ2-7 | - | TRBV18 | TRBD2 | TGTGCCAGCTCACCAAAGGGACTAGCGGGGTCGTACGAGCAGTACTTC | CASSPKGLAGSYEQYF
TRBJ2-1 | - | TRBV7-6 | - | TGTGCCAGCAGCTTAGTCCCAGCGGCGAATGGGAATGAGCAGTTCTTC | CASSLVPAANGNEQFF
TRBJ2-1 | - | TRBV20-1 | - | TGCAGTGCTAGATTTAGGGGAGAGCAGTTCTTC | CSARFRGEQFF
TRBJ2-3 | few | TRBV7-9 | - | TGTGCCAGCAGCTTAGGGACAGACAGCACAGATACGCAGTATTTT | CASSLGTDSTDTQYF
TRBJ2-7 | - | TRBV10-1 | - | TGCGCCAGCAGCCGGGACGTCTCCTACGAGCAGTACTTC | CASSRDVSYEQYF
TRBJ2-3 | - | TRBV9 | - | TGTGCCAGCAGCGTAGATCTAGATTACACAGATACGCAGTATTTT | CASSVDLDYTDTQYF
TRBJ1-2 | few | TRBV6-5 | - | TGTGCCAGCAGTGCCCTCTTTGAAGGGGTGCGTGGCTACACCTTC | CASSALFEGVRGYTF
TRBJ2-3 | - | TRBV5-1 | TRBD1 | TGCGCCAGCAGCATACAGGGGGCGAGAGCAGATACGCAGTATTTT | CASSIQGARADTQYF
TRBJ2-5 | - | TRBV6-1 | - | TGTGCCAGCAGTGAACTGGGGGGGCTGCAAGAGACCCAGTACTTC | CASSELGGLQETQYF
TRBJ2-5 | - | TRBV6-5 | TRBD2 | TGTGCCAGCACGCTAGCGGGAGGGCCGGGGGAGACCCAGTACTTC | CASTLAGGPGETQYF
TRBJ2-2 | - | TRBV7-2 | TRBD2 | TGTGCCAGCAGCTTTTCGACTAGCGGGAGGGCCAGGACCGGGGAGCTGTTTTTT | CASSFSTSGRARTGELFF
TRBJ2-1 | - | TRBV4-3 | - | TGCGCCAGCAGCCAAGTCTCGGGTGTGGGGGGCAATGAGCAGTTCTTC | CASSQVSGVGGNEQFF
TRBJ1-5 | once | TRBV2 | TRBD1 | TGTGCCAGCAGATACAGGGGAGACCAGCCCCAGCATTTT | CASRYRGDQPQHF
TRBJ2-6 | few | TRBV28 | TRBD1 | TGTGCCAGCAGGCCGGACAGGGGGCGTTTTGGGGCCAACGTCCTGACTTTC | CASRPDRGRFGANVLTF
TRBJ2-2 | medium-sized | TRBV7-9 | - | TGTGCCAGCGCGGCAGGGGCCGTGAACACCGGGGAGCTGTTTTTT | CASAAGAVNTGELFF
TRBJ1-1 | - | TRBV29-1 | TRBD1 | TGCAGCGTCATGACAGGGAGGGGCACTGAAGCTTTCTTT | CSVMTGRGTEAFF